This TCR beta chain derives from a study of T cell repertoires in cytomegalovirus infection. Study information: As its CMV epitopes, the study selected recently identified HLA-C-restricted and well-studied HLA-B-restricted targets. An indication of both CMV infection and matching HLA type came from public TCR beta signatures.

This clonotype has at least ten counts. Its antigen remains unidentified. One entry per CDR3 protein results from TCRdb running MiXCR on the reads. The sample has hundreds of thousands of distinct CDR3 sequences; around 35% are singletons. Trimming took 2 bases from V and 8 from J, leaving 13 bases between them. The CDR3 length is 15 residues. The germline CDR1 and CDR2 sequences are SGHTA and FQGNSA. Study results and limitations: HLA-C-restricted CMV clonotypes gave the most frequent clonotype in two of eight donors. Cumulative frequency (of public TCR beta family members) identified carriers of CMV plus the relevant HLA.

This TCR derives from a human donor in good health (CMV status not recorded). Some clones in this sample may be carry-over from other donors' samples. The source was cultured PBMCs, collected from culture after CMV antigen stimulation. The gene calls are TRBV7-2 and TRBJ1-6, with a tentative D call TRBD1 (5 bases). Here the CDR3 reads CASSLRGTSYSPLHF. The CDR3 DNA is TGTGCCAGCAGCTTACGGGGGACTAGTTATTCACCCCTCCACTTT.